This T cell receptor beta chain was retrieved from a study of post-analysis software for immune sequencing data. Study at large: Patients had relapsing-remitting, secondary progressive or progressive-relapsing multiple sclerosis; some lacked subtype.

Findings of the study overall: Four or five TRBV segments were significantly more frequent in patients than in controls. TRBV5-6, TRBV5-1 and TRBV20-1 were among these segments. Comparison with controls showed significantly lower normalized Chao1 diversity in multiple sclerosis patients. By F measure, strong co-clustering occurred among samples prepared in the same batch.

This clonotype was seen only a few times. Its specificity is not known. Carried by the TCR beta cDNA libraries were unique molecular identifiers. Approximately 0.5 million cDNA molecules were recovered from an input of roughly 0.95 to 11 million T cells. MiXCR, applied by TCRdb to the PCR reads, yields one record per CDR3 protein. The table shows around 400,000 distinct CDR3 sequences, with 39% occurring only once. CDR1 is SGHDT, CDR2 YYEEEE, per germline. This CDR3 spans 14 amino acids. V gave up 4 bases and J gave up 4 bases, with 14 bases separating them. This rearrangement joins TRBV5-6 to TRBJ1-2; D gene uncertain. Sequences were obtained from blood. The receptor was derived from a girl aged 2 to 9 with multiple sclerosis. CDR3 protein: CASSGGTRRYGYTF. In DNA, the CDR3 is TGTGCCAGCAGCGGCGGAACCCGGCGCTATGGCTACACCTTC.